Reported below is one T cell receptor beta chain. The antigen is not known. The data originate from a study of graft-versus-host responses after intestinal transplantation. Study conclusions and caveats: Some GvH clones appeared in ileal mucosa or blood before recipient bone marrow. Graft-donor T cell macrochimerism in patients accompanied high graft-versus-host to host-versus-graft clonal ratios in allografts.

Sequenced by immunoSEQ multiplex PCR; TCRdb stores in-frame clones only, minus some. The sample has over 100,000 clones, around 96% seen once. This CDR3 comprises 13 residues. The germline V and J ends were trimmed by 4 bases and 0 bases, with 10 bases remaining between them. Germline CDR1 is SQVTM and CDR2 is ANQGSEA. Sample: unstimulated CD8+ T cells sorted from spleen or lymph node cells, taken before intestinal transplant. The chain links TRBV29-1 to TRBJ2-7; D not resolved. The receptor's source is a human donor who received an intestinal transplant. CDR3 in amino acids: CSVVQEPSYEQYF. The CDR3 region has the DNA TGCAGCGTTGTTCAGGAACCCTCCTACGAGCAGTACTTC.